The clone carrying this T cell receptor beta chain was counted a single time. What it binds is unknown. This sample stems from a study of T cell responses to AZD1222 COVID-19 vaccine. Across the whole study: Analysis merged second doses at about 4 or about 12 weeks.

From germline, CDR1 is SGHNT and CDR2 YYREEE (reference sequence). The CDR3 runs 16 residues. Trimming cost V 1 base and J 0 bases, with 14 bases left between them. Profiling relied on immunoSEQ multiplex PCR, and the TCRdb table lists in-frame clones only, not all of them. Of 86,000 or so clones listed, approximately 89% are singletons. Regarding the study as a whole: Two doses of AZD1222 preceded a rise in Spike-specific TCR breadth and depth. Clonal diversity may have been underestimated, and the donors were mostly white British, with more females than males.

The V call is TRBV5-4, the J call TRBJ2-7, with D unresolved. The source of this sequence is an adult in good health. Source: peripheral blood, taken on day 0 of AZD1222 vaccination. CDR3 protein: CASSLYPGRFSYEQYF. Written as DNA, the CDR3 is TGTGCCAGCAGCTTGTATCCGGGCAGATTCTCCTACGAGCAGTACTTC. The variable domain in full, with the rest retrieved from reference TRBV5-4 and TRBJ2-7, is ETGVTQSPTHLIKTRGQQVTLRCSSQSGHNTVSWYQQALGQGPQFIFQYYREEENGRGNFPPRFSGLQFPNYSSELNVNALELDDSALYLCASSLYPGRFSYEQYFGPGTRLTVT.